The T cell receptor beta chain under discussion was sequenced for a study of technical replicates of blood from several donors. The CDR3 is made up of 15 amino acids. Germline V CDR1 and CDR2: SNHLY, FYNNEI. To note about this clone: The junction shows a germline mismatch at one end, possibly a read error.

Sequenced by immunoSEQ multiplex PCR; TCRdb stores in-frame clones only, minus some. The data show around 68,000 clones, 91% seen once. The clonotype originates from a human donor in good health. Some clones in this sample may be carry-over from other donors' samples. Sequencing was done on a sample of T cells isolated from PBMCs. The chain joins TRBV2 to TRBJ2-5, with 13 bases that match TRBD2. The CDR3 reads CASGGLAGQTETQYF. The CDR3 nucleotides are TGTGCCAGCGGGGGACTAGCGGGGCAAACGGAGACTCAGTACTTC.